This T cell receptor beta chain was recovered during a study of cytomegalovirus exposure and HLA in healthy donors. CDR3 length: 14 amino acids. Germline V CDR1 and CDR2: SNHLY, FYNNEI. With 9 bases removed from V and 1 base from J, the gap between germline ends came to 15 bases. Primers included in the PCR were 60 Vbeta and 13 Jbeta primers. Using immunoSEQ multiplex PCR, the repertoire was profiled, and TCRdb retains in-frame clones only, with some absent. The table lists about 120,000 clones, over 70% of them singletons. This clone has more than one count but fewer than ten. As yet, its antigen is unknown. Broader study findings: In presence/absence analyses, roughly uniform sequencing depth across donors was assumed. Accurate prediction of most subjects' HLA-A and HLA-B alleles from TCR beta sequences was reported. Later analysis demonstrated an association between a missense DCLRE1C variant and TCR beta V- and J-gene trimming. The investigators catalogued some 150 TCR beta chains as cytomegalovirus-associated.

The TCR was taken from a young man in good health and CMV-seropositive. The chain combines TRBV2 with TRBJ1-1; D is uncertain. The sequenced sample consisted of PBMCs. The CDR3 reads CASTHRTENTEAFF. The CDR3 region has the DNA TGTGCCAGTACACACAGAACAGAGAACACTGAAGCTTTCTTT.